This T cell receptor beta chain was obtained from a study of cytomegalovirus exposure and HLA in healthy donors. Study-level findings and limits: Investigators reported 150 to 200 TCR beta chains as tied to cytomegalovirus.

The table came from immunoSEQ multiplex PCR; TCRdb's copy has only in-frame clones and leaves some out. The table has some 140,000 clones, 70% to 85% seen once. V gave up 10 bases and J gave up 7 bases; unmatched junction bases: 6. CDR1 and CDR2 from the germline V gene are ENHRY and SYGVKD. The CDR3 is made up of 12 amino acids. Worth noting for this clone: Its antigen is as yet unknown.

Sample: PBMCs. The chain employs TRBV10-3 and TRBJ1-5, with 8 bases matching TRBD1. The TCR was taken from a man aged 25-40 years in good health and CMV-seropositive. The CDR3 is CATSDRDQPQHF. CDR3 DNA: TGTGCCACCTCGGACAGGGACCAGCCCCAGCATTTT.